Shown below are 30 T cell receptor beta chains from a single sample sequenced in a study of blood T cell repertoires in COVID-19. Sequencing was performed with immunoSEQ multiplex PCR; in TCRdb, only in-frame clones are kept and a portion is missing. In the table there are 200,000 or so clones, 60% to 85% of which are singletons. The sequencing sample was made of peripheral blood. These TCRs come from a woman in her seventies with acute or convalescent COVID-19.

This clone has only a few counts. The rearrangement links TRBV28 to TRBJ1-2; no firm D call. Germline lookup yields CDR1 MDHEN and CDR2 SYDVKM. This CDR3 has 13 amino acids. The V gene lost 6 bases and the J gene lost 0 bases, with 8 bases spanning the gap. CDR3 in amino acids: CASSYSTNYGYTF. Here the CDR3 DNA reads TGTGCCAGCAGCTATTCAACTAACTATGGCTACACCTTC.

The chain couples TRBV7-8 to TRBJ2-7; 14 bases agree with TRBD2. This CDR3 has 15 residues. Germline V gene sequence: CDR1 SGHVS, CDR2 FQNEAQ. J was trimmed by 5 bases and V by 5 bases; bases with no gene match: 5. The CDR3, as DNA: TGTGCCAGCAGCGAGACTAGCGGGAGGGTCAACGAGCAGTACTTC. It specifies CASSETSGRVNEQYF.

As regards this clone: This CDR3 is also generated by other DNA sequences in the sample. Written as DNA, the CDR3 is TGTGCCAGTAGTCCCCGGGGGGGAGAGACCCAGTACTTC. Translating it yields CASSPRGGETQYF. V and J are TRBV19 and TRBJ2-5; TRBD2 matches at 8 bases. This CDR3 has 13 amino acids. Germline-derived CDR1 and CDR2 are LNHDA and SQIVND (reference sequence). V lost 5 bases, J lost 4 bases, and 3 bases stayed unmatched.

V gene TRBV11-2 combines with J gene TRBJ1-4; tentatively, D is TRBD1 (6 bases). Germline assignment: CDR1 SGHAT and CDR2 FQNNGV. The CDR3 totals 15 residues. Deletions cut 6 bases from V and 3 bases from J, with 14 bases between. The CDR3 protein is CASSFTGTANEKLFF. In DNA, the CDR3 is TGTGCCAGCAGTTTTACAGGGACCGCTAATGAAAAACTGTTTTTT.

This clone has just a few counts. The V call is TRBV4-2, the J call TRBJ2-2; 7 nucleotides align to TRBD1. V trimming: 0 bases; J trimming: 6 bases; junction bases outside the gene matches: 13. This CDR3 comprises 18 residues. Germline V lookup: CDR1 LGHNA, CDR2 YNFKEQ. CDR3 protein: CASSQDQSGSTGAGELFF. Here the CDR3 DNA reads TGTGCCAGCAGCCAAGATCAAAGTGGGTCTACAGGGGCCGGGGAGCTGTTTTTT.

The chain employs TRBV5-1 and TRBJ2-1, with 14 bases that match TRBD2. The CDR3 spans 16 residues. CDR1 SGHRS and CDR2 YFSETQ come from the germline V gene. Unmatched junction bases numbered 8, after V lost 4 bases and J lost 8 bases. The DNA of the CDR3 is TGCGCCAGCAGCCAAGGGACTAGCGGGAGAAACGATGAGCAGTTCTTC. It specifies CASSQGTSGRNDEQFF.

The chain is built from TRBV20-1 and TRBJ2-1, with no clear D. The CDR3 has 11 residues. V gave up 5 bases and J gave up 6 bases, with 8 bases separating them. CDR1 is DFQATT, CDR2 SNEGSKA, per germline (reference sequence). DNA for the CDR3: TGCAGTGCTTTACAGTTCAATGAGCAGTTCTTC. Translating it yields CSALQFNEQFF.

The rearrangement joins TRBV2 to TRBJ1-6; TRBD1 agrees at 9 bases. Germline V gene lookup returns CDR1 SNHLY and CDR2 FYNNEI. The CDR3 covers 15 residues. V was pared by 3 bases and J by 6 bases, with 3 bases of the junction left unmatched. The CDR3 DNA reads TGTGCCAGCAGTGAGGGACAGGGTCTTAATTCACCCCTCCACTTT. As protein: CASSEGQGLNSPLHF.

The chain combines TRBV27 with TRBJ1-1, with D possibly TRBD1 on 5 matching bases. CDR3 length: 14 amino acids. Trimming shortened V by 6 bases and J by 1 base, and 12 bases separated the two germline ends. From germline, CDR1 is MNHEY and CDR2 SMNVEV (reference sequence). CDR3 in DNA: TGTGCCAGCAGCGCAGGGAGGTGGAACACTGAAGCTTTCTTT. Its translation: CASSAGRWNTEAFF.

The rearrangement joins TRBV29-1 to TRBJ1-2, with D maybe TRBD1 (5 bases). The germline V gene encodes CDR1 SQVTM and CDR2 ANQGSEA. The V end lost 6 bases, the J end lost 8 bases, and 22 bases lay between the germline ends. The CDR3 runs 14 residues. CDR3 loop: CSVVEQALSPGYTF. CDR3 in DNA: TGCAGCGTCGTAGAACAGGCGCTAAGCCCGGGCTACACCTTC. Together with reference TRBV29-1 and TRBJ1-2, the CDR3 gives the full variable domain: SAVISQKPSRDICQRGTSLTIQCQVDSQVTMMFWYRQQPGQSLTLIATANQGSEATYESGFVIDKFPISRPNLTFSTLTVSNMSPEDSSIYLCSVVEQALSPGYTFGSGTRLTVV.

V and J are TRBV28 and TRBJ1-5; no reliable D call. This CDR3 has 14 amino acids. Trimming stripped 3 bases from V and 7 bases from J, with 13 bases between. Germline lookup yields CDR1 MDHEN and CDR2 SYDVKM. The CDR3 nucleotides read TGTGCCAGCAGTTTCCAGGTGTCATACCAGCCCCAGCATTTT. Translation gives CASSFQVSYQPQHF.

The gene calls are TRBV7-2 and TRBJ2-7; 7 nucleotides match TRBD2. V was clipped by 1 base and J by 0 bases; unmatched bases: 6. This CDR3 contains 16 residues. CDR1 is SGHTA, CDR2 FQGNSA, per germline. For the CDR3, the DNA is TGTGCCAGCAGCTTAGTACTAGCGTCCCCCTCCTACGAGCAGTACTTC. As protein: CASSLVLASPSYEQYF.

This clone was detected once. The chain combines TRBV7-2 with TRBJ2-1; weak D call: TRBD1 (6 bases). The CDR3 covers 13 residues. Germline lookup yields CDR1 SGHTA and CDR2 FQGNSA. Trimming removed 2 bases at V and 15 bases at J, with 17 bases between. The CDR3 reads CASSLRQALGLFF. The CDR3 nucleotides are TGTGCCAGCAGCTTACGACAGGCCCTCGGTTTGTTCTTC.

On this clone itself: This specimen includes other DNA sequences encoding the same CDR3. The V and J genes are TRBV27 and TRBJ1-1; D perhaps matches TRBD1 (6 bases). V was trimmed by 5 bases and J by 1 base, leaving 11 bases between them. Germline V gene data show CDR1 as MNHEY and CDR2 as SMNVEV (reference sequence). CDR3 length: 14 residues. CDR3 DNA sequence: TGTGCCAGCAGTCGATGGACAGAGAACACTGAAGCTTTCTTT. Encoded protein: CASSRWTENTEAFF.

Here the CDR3 reads CASGQLSDTQYF. CDR3 bases: TGTGCCAGTGGTCAGTTATCAGATACGCAGTATTTT. The rearrangement links TRBV19 to TRBJ2-3; no definite D call. The CDR3 loop spans 12 amino acids. V lost 8 bases and J lost 4, with 10 bases in between. Germline V gene data show CDR1 as LNHDA and CDR2 as SQIVND (reference sequence). Supplemented by reference TRBV19 and TRBJ2-3, the full variable domain reads DGGITQSPKYLFRKEGQNVTLSCEQNLNHDAMYWYRQDPGQGLRLIYYSQIVNDFQKGDIAEGYSVSREKKESFPLTVTSAQKNPTAFYLCASGQLSDTQYFGPGTRLTVL.

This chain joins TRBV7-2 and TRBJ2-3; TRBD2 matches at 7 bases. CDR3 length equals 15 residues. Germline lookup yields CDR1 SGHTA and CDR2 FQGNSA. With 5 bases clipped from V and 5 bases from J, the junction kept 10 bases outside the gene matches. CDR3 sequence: CASSVSYGRIDTQYF. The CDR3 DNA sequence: TGTGCCAGCAGCGTCTCTTACGGGAGGATAGATACGCAGTATTTT.

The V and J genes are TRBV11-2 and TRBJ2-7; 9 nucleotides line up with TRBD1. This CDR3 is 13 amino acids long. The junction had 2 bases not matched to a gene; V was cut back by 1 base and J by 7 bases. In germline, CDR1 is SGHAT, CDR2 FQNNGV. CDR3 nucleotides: TGTGCCAGCAGCTTAGGTGGGACAGGGGAGCAGTACTTC. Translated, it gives CASSLGGTGEQYF.

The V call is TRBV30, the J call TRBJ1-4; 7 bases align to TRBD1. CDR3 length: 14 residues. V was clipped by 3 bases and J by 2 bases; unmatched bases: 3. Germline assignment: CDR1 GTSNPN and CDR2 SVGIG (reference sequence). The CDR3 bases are TGTGCCTGGAGGACAGGGACGACTAATGAAAAACTGTTTTTT. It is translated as CAWRTGTTNEKLFF.

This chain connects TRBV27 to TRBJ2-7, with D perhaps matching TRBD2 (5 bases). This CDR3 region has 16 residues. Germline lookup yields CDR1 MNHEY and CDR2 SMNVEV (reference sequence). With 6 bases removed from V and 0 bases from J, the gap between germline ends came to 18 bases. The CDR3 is CASREDPGSSSYEQYF. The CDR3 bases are TGTGCCAGCAGAGAGGACCCGGGATCGAGCTCCTACGAGCAGTACTTC.

As DNA, the CDR3 is TGCGCCAGCAGCCCGGTCGGGGAAAATCGGTACTTC. As protein: CASSPVGENRYF. V is TRBV5-1 and J is TRBJ2-7, with D possibly being TRBD2 (5 bases). CDR3 size: 12 residues. The V and J ends lost 4 bases and 12 bases respectively, with 17 bases between them. The germline V gene encodes CDR1 SGHRS and CDR2 YFSETQ.

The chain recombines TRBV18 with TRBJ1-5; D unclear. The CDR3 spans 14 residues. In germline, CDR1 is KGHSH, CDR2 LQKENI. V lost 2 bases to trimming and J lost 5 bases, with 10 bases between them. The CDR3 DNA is TGTGCCAGCTCACCATTGGCCTCCGATCAGCCCCAGCATTTT. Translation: CASSPLASDQPQHF.

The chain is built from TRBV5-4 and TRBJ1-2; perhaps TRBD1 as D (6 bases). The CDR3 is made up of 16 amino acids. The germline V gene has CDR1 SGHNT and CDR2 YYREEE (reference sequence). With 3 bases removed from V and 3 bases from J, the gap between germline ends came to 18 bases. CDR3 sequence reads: CASSSQSLGADYGYTF. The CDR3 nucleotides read TGTGCCAGCAGCTCCCAATCTCTGGGGGCCGACTATGGCTACACCTTC.

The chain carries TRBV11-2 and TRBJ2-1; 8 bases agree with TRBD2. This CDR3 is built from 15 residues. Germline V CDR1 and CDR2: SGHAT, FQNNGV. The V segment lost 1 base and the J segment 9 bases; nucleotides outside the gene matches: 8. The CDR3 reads CASSLAPAGVGEQFF. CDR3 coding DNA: TGTGCCAGCAGCTTAGCACCAGCGGGAGTTGGTGAGCAGTTCTTC.

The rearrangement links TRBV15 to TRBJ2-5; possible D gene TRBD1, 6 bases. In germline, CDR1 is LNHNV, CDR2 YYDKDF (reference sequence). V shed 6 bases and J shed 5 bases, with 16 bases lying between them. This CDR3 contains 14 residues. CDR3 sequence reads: CATRNPGVGETQYF. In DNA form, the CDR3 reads TGTGCCACCAGGAATCCAGGGGTAGGGGAGACCCAGTACTTC.

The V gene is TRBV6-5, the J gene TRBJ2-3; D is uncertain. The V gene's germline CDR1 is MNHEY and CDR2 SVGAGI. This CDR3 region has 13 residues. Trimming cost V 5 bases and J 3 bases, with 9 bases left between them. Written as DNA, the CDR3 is TGTGCCAGCAGTCCGGAGAGGACAGATACGCAGTATTTT. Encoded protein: CASSPERTDTQYF.

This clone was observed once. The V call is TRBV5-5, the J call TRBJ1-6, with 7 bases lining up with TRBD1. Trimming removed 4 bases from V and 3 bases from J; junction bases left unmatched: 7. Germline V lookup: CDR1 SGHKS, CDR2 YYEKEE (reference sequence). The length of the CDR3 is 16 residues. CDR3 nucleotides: TGTGCCAGCAGCCCCAGAGACAGGGACTATAATTCACCCCTCCACTTT. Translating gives CASSPRDRDYNSPLHF.

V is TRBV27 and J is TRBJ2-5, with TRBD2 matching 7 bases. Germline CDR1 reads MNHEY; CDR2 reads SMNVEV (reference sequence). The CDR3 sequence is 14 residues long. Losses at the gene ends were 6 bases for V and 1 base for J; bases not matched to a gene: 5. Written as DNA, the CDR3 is TGTGCCAGCAGGATAACTAGCGCCCAAGAGACCCAGTACTTC. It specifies CASRITSAQETQYF.

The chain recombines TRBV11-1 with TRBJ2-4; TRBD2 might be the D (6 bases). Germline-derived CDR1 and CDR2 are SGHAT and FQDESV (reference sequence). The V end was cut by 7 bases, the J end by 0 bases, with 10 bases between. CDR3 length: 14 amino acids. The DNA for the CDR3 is TGTGCCAGCAACCCGGGACTAGCCAAAAACATTCAGTACTTC. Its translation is CASNPGLAKNIQYF.

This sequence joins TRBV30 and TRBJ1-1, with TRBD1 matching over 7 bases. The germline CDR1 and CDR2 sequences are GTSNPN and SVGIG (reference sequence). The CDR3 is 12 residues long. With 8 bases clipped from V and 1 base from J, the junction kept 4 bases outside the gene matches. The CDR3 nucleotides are TGTGCCGGACGACAGGGGAACACTGAAGCTTTCTTT. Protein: CAGRQGNTEAFF.

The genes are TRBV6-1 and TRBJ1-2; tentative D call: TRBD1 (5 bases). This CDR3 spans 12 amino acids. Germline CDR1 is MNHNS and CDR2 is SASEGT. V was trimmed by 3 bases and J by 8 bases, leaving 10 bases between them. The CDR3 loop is CASSDGGSGYTF. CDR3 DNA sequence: TGTGCCAGCAGTGATGGGGGGTCCGGCTACACCTTC.